One T cell receptor beta chain is described in this entry. Its target antigen remains unknown. The input lacks base qualities; no much larger clone sits a single base away. This record comes from a study of neoadjuvant anti-PD-1 for oral cavity cancer (dated by TCRdb to 2020 to 2022). Notes on the research overall: Before curative-intent surgical resection, most patients were given three to four biweekly doses of nivolumab at 3 mg/kg. For patients who did not progress, a fourth nivolumab dose was given around day 43, followed by definitive surgical resection on days 50-56. Responders were defined as patients with complete response, partial response or stable disease by RECIST 1.1; non-responders were defined as patients with progression. A 33% response rate was observed in the parent correlative cohort, in which approximately 11 patients were included.

For deep sequencing, PBMC libraries mostly used about 0.45 ug of input genomic DNA, with six replicates for each sample. Following the manufacturer's instructions, the team built TCRbeta libraries using the immunoSEQ hsTCRbeta kit. Sequencing of the completed libraries took place using an Illumina NovaSeq 6000 S4 flow cell after they had been pooled to roughly 2.9 nM. In the authors' own workflow: The immunoSEQ Analyzer handled quality control and preprocessing of the raw data. The analysis was limited to productive rearrangements, and each clonotype was defined by a unique CDR3 amino acid sequence. Using the R package tcR, the researchers computed the Gini-Simpson index as their estimate of repertoire clonality. Gini indices were compared with Student's t test, and associations with tumor size change were assessed by Pearson correlation. Not all clones reach the TCRdb copy of this immuneACCESS table, which keeps in-frame sequences only. Checked studies attribute under half of the gap to unresolved V genes and leave the rest unexplained. Clone size and V and J calls were adopted from that table, with D and trimming inferred from the DNA. For this sample there are 15,000 or so clones; over 55% appear just once. The ten biggest clones cover roughly 2.9% of the sample.

Trimming removed 8 bases from V and 8 bases from J, leaving 18 bases between the germline ends. CDR1 SGHAT and CDR2 FQNNGV are derived from the germline V gene. Including cysteine and phenylalanine, the CDR3 has 14 amino acids. Here the CDR3 DNA is all that survives: 42 bases in frame from base 1. This specimen's time point label, interpreted: before neoadjuvant nivolumab. The patients had newly diagnosed stage II-IVA oral cavity squamous cell carcinoma and had not received any prior systemic or radiation treatment. Everyone in the cohort had locally advanced, HPV-negative oral cavity squamous cell carcinoma. Peripheral blood mononuclear cells were analyzed directly, without maintenance or expansion in culture. The samples were drawn from a longitudinal correlative study tied to a single-arm phase II trial testing neoadjuvant nivolumab in oral cavity squamous cell carcinoma. Genomic DNA-based TCRbeta sequencing was performed on subject-matched pre- and post-treatment PBMCs and tumors from three responders and three non-responders. Peripheral blood mononuclear cells were drawn once before nivolumab treatment and a second time after treatment, when surgery took place. The Maxwell RSC DNA from Cells kit was used to extract genomic DNA from PBMCs.

What the authors observed across the whole study: Within PBMCs, T cell clonality (Gini index) was significantly higher in non-responders than responders after neoadjuvant nivolumab. Higher pretreatment blood Treg/Th17 ratios correlated with both higher pretreatment blood TCRbeta clonality and lower post-treatment tumor TCRbeta clonality. Only a few patients per response group were included in the TCR analyses, and larger cohorts for validation were called for by the authors.

The material sequenced was PBMCs, taken before nivolumab (anti-PD-1) treatment. The sequence was obtained from a person aged 35 to 85 with oral cavity squamous cell carcinoma. The chain uses TRBV11-2 and TRBJ1-4; tentative D gene TRBD1, with 5 bases matching. The CDR3 corresponds to CASGFGGGKEKLFF. The nucleotide sequence is TGTGCCAGCGGTTTTGGGGGAGGAAAGGAAAAACTGTTTTTT. Where the CDR3 stops, the reference TRBV11-2 and TRBJ1-4 genes take over; the full variable domain is EAGVAQSPRYKIIEKRQSVAFWCNPISGHATLYWYQQILGQGPKLLIQFQNNGVVDDSQLPKDRFSAERLKGVDSTLKIQPAKLEDSAVYLCASGFGGGKEKLFFGSGTQLSVL.